Presented here are 20 T cell receptor beta chains from one specimen sequenced in a study of cytotoxic CD8 clonotypes in ibrutinib-treated CLL. Profiled with immunoSEQ multiplex PCR; TCRdb holds only in-frame clones, not every one. The table has some 130,000 clones, around 84% seen once. Here the sequenced sample was PBMCs, taken after 24 months of ibrutinib treatment. Receptors were obtained from a human donor with chronic lymphocytic leukemia.

The genes are TRBV27 and TRBJ2-4; the D is unclear. V was shortened by 2 bases and J by 0 bases, with 5 bases between the two germline ends. The CDR3 has 14 amino acids. The germline CDR1 and CDR2 sequences are MNHEY and SMNVEV (reference sequence). CDR3 bases: TGTGCCAGCAGTTTAAGTATAGCCAAAAACATTCAGTACTTC. Translated: CASSLSIAKNIQYF.

The rearrangement links TRBV5-6 to TRBJ2-2, with TRBD1 identical over 8 bases. Trimming took 4 bases from V and 9 from J; bases not matched to a gene: 11. Germline V gene sequence: CDR1 SGHDT, CDR2 YYEEEE. The CDR3 has 15 amino acids. The CDR3 sequence: CASSKTGVGFRELFF. CDR3 nucleotide sequence: TGTGCCAGCAGCAAGACAGGGGTGGGGTTCCGGGAGCTGTTTTTT.

The chain combines TRBV5-6 with TRBJ2-3; weak D call: TRBD1 (5 bases). V was cut by 1 base and J by 3 bases, with 15 bases left in between. Germline CDR1 is SGHDT and CDR2 is YYEEEE. The CDR3 has 16 residues. In DNA, the CDR3 is TGTGCCAGCAGCTTGTCGGGCGGACACCTAACAGATACGCAGTATTTT. Its protein is CASSLSGGHLTDTQYF.

This rearrangement joins TRBV7-9 to TRBJ1-3; 7 bases align to TRBD1. Losses at the gene ends were 5 bases for V and 0 bases for J; bases not matched to a gene: 1. The CDR3 consists of 14 residues. Germline V gives CDR1 SEHNR, CDR2 FQNEAQ (reference sequence). CDR3 coding DNA: TGTGCCAGCAGCCAGGGGGACTCTGGAAACACCATATATTTT. Translation gives CASSQGDSGNTIYF. The whole variable domain, remainder taken from reference TRBV7-9 and TRBJ1-3, is DTGVSQNPRHKITKRGQNVTFRCDPISEHNRLYWYRQTLGQGPEFLTYFQNEAQLEKSRLLSDRFSAERPKGSFSTLEIQRTEQGDSAMYLCASSQGDSGNTIYFGEGSWLTVV.

The chain has TRBV10-1 and TRBJ2-3; 12 bases match TRBD2. Per the germline V gene, CDR1 is WNHNN and CDR2 is SYGVQD (reference sequence). CDR3 size: 16 residues. The V segment lost 3 bases and the J segment 4 bases; nucleotides outside the gene matches: 5. The CDR3 loop reads CASSDVRLAGADTQYF. The CDR3 region has the DNA TGCGCCAGCAGTGATGTCCGACTAGCGGGGGCAGATACGCAGTATTTT.

The J gene is TRBJ2-3, the V gene TRBV7-3; D is ambiguous. The germline V gene has CDR1 SGHTA and CDR2 FQGTGA. Trimming pared 3 bases from V and 2 bases from J, leaving 6 bases between. This CDR3 region has 13 residues. The CDR3 is CASSFQYTDTQYF. Written as DNA, the CDR3 is TGTGCCAGCAGCTTCCAATACACAGATACGCAGTATTTT.

This sequence joins TRBV10-3 and TRBJ1-2; D is unresolved. CDR1 ENHRY and CDR2 SYGVKD come from the germline V gene. CDR3 length: 14 residues. Between the trimmed V and J ends, which lost 0 bases and 1 base, there was a span of 6 bases. The CDR3: CAISESSLNYGYTF. In DNA form, the CDR3 reads TGTGCCATCAGTGAGTCGAGCCTTAACTATGGCTACACCTTC.

This rearrangement joins TRBV7-2 to TRBJ2-1; the match to TRBD2 covers 8 bases. Unmatched junction bases numbered 4, after V lost 5 bases and J lost 1 base. Germline CDR1 is SGHTA and CDR2 is FQGNSA. There are 15 residues in the CDR3. The CDR3 protein is CASSVSGGSYNEQFF. The CDR3 DNA is TGTGCCAGCAGCGTAAGCGGGGGTTCCTACAATGAGCAGTTCTTC.

This chain uses TRBV28 with TRBJ1-2; the match to TRBD1 covers 7 bases. Germline loops: CDR1 MDHEN, CDR2 SYDVKM. This CDR3 has 15 amino acids. After removal of 6 bases from V and 8 bases from J, the junction contained 15 bases not matched to a gene. The CDR3: CASRDGRQGMWGYTF. DNA for the CDR3: TGTGCCAGCAGGGACGGGAGACAGGGCATGTGGGGCTACACCTTC.

The rearrangement links TRBV6-6 to TRBJ2-2; D is possibly TRBD2 (5 bases). The CDR3 extends over 12 amino acids. Between the trimmed V and J ends, which lost 6 bases and 5 bases, there was a span of 7 bases. Germline CDR1 MNHNY, CDR2 SVGAGI (reference sequence). CDR3 region: CASRAVTGELFF. For the CDR3, the DNA is TGTGCCAGCAGAGCGGTGACCGGGGAGCTGTTTTTT.

V and J are TRBV10-3 and TRBJ2-1; D is perhaps TRBD1 (5 bases). Per the germline V gene, CDR1 is ENHRY and CDR2 is SYGVKD. CDR3 size: 17 residues. The V gene lost 8 bases and the J gene lost 4 bases, with 24 bases spanning the gap. CDR3 region: CAIGTGTSRRLYNEQFF. The CDR3 DNA reads TGTGCCATCGGCACAGGAACCAGCCGTAGATTGTACAATGAGCAGTTCTTC.

This chain links TRBV9 with TRBJ2-3; TRBD2 is a possible D gene (7 bases). The V end was cut by 0 bases, the J end by 2 bases, with 10 bases between. This CDR3 contains 15 residues. Germline assignment: CDR1 SGDLS and CDR2 YYNGEE. The chain's CDR3 is CASSVAGGPTDTQYF. The DNA of the CDR3 is TGTGCCAGCAGCGTAGCGGGGGGCCCCACAGATACGCAGTATTTT.

This rearrangement joins TRBV7-2 to TRBJ2-3, with a possible D match to TRBD2 (6 bases). The germline V gene has CDR1 SGHTA and CDR2 FQGNSA. The CDR3 is made up of 16 amino acids. V dropped 1 base and J dropped 1 base, with 12 bases sitting between them. CDR3 sequence: CASSLGDGGRTDTQYF. The CDR3 nucleotides are TGTGCCAGCAGCTTAGGGGACGGGGGACGCACAGATACGCAGTATTTT.

This chain links TRBV30 with TRBJ2-1; 8 bases are a match to TRBD2. CDR1 is GTSNPN and CDR2 is SVGIG in the germline V gene (reference sequence). J was trimmed by 7 bases and V by 4 bases; bases with no gene match: 9. The CDR3 totals 14 residues. The CDR3 DNA sequence: TGTGCCTGGATTCCGGGGGGGCCGGGAAATGAGCAGTTCTTC. Its protein product is CAWIPGGPGNEQFF.

The chain couples TRBV19 to TRBJ1-5; 8 bases map to TRBD1. Germline V gene sequence: CDR1 LNHDA, CDR2 SQIVND (reference sequence). There are 17 residues in the CDR3. J gave up 5 bases and V 4 bases, and 13 bases lay outside the gene matches. The CDR3 DNA reads as TGTGCCAGTAGTACCCAAACCGGGACAGGAACCGATCAGCCCCAGCATTTT. Encoded protein: CASSTQTGTGTDQPQHF.

The genes are TRBV5-4 and TRBJ2-6, with D uncertain. Germline CDR1 is SGHNT and CDR2 is YYREEE (reference sequence). V was trimmed by 2 bases and J by 0 bases, leaving 3 bases between them. The CDR3 extends over 14 amino acids. This chain's CDR3 is CASSFRSGANVLTF. The CDR3 bases are TGTGCCAGCAGCTTCCGCTCTGGGGCCAACGTCCTGACTTTC.

The chain employs TRBV11-2 and TRBJ2-2; D call uncertain. The CDR3 length is 11 residues. Trimming cost V 6 bases and J 5 bases, with 4 bases left between them. Germline-derived CDR1 and CDR2 are SGHAT and FQNNGV. CDR3 amino acids: CASSLTGELFF. CDR3 in DNA: TGTGCCAGCAGTCTAACCGGGGAGCTGTTTTTT.

This clone has a handful of counts. The rearrangement uses TRBV9 and TRBJ1-5; D is unresolved. Looked up from germline, CDR1 is SGDLS and CDR2 is YYNGEE. The CDR3 consists of 13 residues. V lost 2 bases, J lost 5 bases, and 8 bases lay in between. Here the CDR3 DNA reads TGTGCCAGCAGCGTCGGGCATGATCAGCCCCAGCATTTT. This sequence encodes CASSVGHDQPQHF.

The rearrangement uses TRBV6-5 and TRBJ1-6, with D unclear. The CDR3 runs 13 residues. The ends were cut back, 7 bases at V and 10 bases at J, with 14 bases in the middle. Germline V gives CDR1 MNHEY, CDR2 SVGAGI. For the CDR3, the DNA is TGTGCCAGCACCGCCAGGTCCCTCTCACCCCTCCACTTT. Amino acid sequence: CASTARSLSPLHF.

The V call is TRBV7-9, the J call TRBJ1-5, with TRBD1 matching over 10 bases. The CDR3 runs to 18 residues. Germline V CDR1 and CDR2: SEHNR, FQNEAQ (reference sequence). The V gene end was trimmed by 1 base and the J gene end by 4 bases; junction bases not matched to a gene: 10. The CDR3 loop reads CASSLGVGTGVRNQPQHF. CDR3 sequence (DNA): TGTGCCAGCAGCTTAGGCGTGGGGACAGGGGTAAGGAATCAGCCCCAGCATTTT.